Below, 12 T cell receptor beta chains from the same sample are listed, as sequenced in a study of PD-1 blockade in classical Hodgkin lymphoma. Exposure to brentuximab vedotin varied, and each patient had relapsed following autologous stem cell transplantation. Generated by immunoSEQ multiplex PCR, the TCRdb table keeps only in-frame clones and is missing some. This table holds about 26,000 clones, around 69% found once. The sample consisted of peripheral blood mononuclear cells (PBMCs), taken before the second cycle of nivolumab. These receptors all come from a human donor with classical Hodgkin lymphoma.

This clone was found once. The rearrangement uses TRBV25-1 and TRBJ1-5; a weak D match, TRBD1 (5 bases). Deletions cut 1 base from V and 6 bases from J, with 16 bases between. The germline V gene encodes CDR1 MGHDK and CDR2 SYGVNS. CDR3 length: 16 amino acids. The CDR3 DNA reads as TGTGCCAGCAGTGAATCTCCCGGGGGAAAGGGTCAGCCCCAGCATTTT. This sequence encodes CASSESPGGKGQPQHF.

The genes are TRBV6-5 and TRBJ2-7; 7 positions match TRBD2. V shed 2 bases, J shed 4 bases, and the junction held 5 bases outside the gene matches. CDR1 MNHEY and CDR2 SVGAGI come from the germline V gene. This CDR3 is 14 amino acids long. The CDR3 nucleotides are TGTGCCAGCAGTTACCTCGCCGGGGGGTACGAGCAGTACTTC. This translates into CASSYLAGGYEQYF.

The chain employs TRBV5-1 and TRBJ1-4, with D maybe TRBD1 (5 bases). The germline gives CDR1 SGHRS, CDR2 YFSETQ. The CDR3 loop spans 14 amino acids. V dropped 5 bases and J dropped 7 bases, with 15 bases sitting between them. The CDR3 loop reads CASSLTERFEKLFF. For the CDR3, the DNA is TGCGCCAGCAGTCTGACAGAACGGTTTGAAAAACTGTTTTTT.

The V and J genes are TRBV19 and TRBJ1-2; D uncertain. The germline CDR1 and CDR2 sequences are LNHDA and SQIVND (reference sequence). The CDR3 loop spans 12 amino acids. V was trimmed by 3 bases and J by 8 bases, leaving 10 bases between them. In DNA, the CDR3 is TGTGCCAGTAGTATCCCCACGGGAGGCTACACCTTC. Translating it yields CASSIPTGGYTF.

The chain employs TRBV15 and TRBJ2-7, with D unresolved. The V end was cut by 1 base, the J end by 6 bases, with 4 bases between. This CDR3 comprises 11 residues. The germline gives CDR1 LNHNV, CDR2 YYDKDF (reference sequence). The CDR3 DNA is TGTGCCACCAGCAGAGGGCCCGAGCAGTACTTC. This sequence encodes CATSRGPEQYF.

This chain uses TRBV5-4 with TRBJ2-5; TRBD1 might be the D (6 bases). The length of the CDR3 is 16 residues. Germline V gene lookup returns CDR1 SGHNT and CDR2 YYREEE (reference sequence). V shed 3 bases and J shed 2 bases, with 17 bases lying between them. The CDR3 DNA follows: TGTGCCAGCAGCTGGAACCCGACAGGTGGACAAGAGACCCAGTACTTC. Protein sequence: CASSWNPTGGQETQYF.

This chain's CDR3 is CASSLGGSNQPQHF. CDR3 bases: TGTGCCAGCAGCTTGGGCGGTAGCAATCAGCCCCAGCATTTT. The chain carries TRBV5-4 and TRBJ1-5; D is unclear. From germline, CDR1 is SGHNT and CDR2 YYREEE (reference sequence). Trimming removed 0 bases at V and 0 bases at J, with 4 bases between. This CDR3 region has 14 residues. The full variable domain, its missing parts supplied by reference TRBV5-4 and TRBJ1-5, is ETGVTQSPTHLIKTRGQQVTLRCSSQSGHNTVSWYQQALGQGPQFIFQYYREEENGRGNFPPRFSGLQFPNYSSELNVNALELDDSALYLCASSLGGSNQPQHFGDGTRLSIL.

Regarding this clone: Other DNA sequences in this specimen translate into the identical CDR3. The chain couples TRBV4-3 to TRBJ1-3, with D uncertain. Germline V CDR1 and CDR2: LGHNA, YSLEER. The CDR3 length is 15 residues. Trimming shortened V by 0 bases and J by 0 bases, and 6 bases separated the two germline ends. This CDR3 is CASSQEGSSGNTIYF. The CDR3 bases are TGCGCCAGCAGCCAAGAGGGGAGCTCTGGAAACACCATATATTTT.

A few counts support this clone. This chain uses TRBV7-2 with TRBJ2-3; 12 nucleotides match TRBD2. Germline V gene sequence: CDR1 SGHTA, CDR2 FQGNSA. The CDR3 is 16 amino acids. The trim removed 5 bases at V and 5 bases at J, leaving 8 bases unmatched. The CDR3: CASSRKPGLAGDTQYF. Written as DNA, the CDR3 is TGTGCCAGCAGCCGTAAACCGGGACTAGCGGGAGATACGCAGTATTTT.

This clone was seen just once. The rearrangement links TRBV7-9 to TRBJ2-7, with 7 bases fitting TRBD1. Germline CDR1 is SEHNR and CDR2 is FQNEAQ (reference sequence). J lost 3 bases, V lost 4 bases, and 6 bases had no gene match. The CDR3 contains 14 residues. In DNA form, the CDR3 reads TGTGCCAGCAGCTCGACAGGGAGTAACTACGAGCAGTACTTC. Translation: CASSSTGSNYEQYF. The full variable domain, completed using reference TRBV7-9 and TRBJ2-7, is DTGVSQNPRHKITKRGQNVTFRCDPISEHNRLYWYRQTLGQGPEFLTYFQNEAQLEKSRLLSDRFSAERPKGSFSTLEIQRTEQGDSAMYLCASSSTGSNYEQYFGPGTRLTVT.

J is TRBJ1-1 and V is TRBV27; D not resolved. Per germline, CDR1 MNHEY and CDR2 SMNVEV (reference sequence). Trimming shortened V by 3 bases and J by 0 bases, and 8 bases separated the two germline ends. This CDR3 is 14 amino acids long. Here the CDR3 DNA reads TGTGCCAGCAGTTTTTCACCGATGAACACTGAAGCTTTCTTT. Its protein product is CASSFSPMNTEAFF.

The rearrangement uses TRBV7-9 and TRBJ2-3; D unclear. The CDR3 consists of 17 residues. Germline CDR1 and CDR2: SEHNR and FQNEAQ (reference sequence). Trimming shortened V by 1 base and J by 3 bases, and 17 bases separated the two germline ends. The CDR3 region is CASSLEQVIAPTDTQYF. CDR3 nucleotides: TGTGCCAGCAGCTTAGAACAAGTCATCGCTCCTACAGATACGCAGTATTTT.